Listed here are 3 T cell receptor beta chains from one sample, sequenced in a study of shared clonotypes between healthy human individuals. Data came from immunoSEQ multiplex PCR; TCRdb stores just in-frame clones and leaves some out. The sample lists over a million clones, roughly 75% occurring once. Sequencing was performed on memory CD4+ T cells sorted from blood. The subset denotes: CD45RA-negative fraction. These receptors originate from a young man in good health.

The genes are TRBV5-4 and TRBJ1-1; D may be TRBD1 (5 bases). The CDR3 loop spans 15 amino acids. CDR1 and CDR2 (germline): SGHNT, YYREEE (reference sequence). V was trimmed by 4 bases and J by 4 bases, leaving 17 bases between them. CDR3 nucleotide sequence: TGTGCCAGCAGCCCACCGGGACTAAAGGCCACTGAAGCTTTCTTT. This gives the protein CASSPPGLKATEAFF.

This chain connects TRBV5-1 to TRBJ2-5; D is uncertain. The CDR3 is 14 residues long. The germline CDR1 and CDR2 sequences are SGHRS and YFSETQ. The V gene lost 4 bases and the J gene lost 4 bases, with 14 bases spanning the gap. The CDR3 loop reads CASSTNQAAETQYF. Written as DNA, the CDR3 is TGCGCCAGCAGCACCAACCAGGCCGCAGAGACCCAGTACTTC.

The rearrangement uses TRBV5-1 and TRBJ2-7, with 9 nucleotides matching TRBD2. Germline V gene sequence: CDR1 SGHRS, CDR2 YFSETQ. V was pared by 6 bases and J by 1 base, with 5 bases of the junction left unmatched. The CDR3 totals 14 residues. As DNA, the CDR3 is TGCGCCAGCATTCCGACTAGCGGTTCCTACGAGCAGTACTTC. Its protein is CASIPTSGSYEQYF.